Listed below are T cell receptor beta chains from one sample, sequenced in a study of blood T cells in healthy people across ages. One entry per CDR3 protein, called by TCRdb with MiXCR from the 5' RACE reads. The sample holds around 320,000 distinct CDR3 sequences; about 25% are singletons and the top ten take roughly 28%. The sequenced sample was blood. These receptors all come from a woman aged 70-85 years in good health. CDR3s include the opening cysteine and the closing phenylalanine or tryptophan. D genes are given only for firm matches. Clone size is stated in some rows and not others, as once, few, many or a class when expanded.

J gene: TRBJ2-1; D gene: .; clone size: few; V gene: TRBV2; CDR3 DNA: TGTGCCAGCAGTGAACGGGGTGGGTACTACAATGAGCAGTTCTTC; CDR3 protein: CASSERGGYYNEQFF
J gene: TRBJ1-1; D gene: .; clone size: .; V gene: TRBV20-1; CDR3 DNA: TGCAGTGCACGAAGGGACATGAACACTGAAGCTTTCTTT; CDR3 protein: CSARRDMNTEAFF
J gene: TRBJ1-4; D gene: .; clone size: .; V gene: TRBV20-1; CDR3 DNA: TGCAGTGCAAAGGACGGGTCTAATGAAAAACTGTTTTTT; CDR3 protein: CSAKDGSNEKLFF
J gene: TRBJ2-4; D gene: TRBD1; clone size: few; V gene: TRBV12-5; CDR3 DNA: TGTGCTAGTGGTTTGGCCTCCGGGACAGATCACAAAAACATTCAGTACTTC; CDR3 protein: CASGLASGTDHKNIQYF
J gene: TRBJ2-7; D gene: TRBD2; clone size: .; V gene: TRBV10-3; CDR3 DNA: TGTGCCATCAGTGGGCTAGCGGAGAGCTCCTACGAGCAGTACTTC; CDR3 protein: CAISGLAESSYEQYF
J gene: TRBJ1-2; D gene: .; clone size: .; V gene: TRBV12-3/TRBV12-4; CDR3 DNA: TGTGCCAGCAGTTTTGGGCAGGCCTATGGCTACACCTTC; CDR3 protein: CASSFGQAYGYTF
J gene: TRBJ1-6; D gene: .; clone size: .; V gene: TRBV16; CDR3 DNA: TGTGCCAGCAGCCAATCAAGGAATTCACCCCTCCACTTT; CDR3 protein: CASSQSRNSPLHF
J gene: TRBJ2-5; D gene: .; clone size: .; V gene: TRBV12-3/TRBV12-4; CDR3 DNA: TGTGCCAGCAGTACTACTGCGACCCAGTACTTC; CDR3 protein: CASSTTATQYF
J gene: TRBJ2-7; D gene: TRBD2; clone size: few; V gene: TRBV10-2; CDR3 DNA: TGCGCCAGCTTAGCCCCAGGGCTAGCGGGAGGCTACGAGCAGTACTTC; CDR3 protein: CASLAPGLAGGYEQYF
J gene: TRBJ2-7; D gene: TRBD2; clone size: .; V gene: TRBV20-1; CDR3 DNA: TGCAGTGCAGCAGTAGCGGGGTCCTACGAGCAGTACTTC; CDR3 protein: CSAAVAGSYEQYF
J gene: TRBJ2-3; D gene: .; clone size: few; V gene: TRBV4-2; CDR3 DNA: TGTGCCAGCAGCCAAGACGTGGGAATTGGCACAGATACGCAGTATTTT; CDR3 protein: CASSQDVGIGTDTQYF
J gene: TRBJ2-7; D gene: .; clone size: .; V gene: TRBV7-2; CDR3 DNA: TGTGCCAGCAGCTTTGCACACGAGCAGTACTTC; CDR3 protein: CASSFAHEQYF
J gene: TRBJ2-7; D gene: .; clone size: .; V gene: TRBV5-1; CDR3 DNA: TGCGCCAGCAGCTTGACAGGGTCAGGGTTCGACGAGCAGTACTTC; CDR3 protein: CASSLTGSGFDEQYF
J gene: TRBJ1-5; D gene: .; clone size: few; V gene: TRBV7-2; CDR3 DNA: TGTGCCAGCAGCAAAAACATGAATCAGCCCCAGCATTTT; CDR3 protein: CASSKNMNQPQHF
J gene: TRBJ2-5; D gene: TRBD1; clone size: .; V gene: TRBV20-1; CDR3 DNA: TGCAGTGCGTCGGGTTCCCAGGGGGCTAGAGAGACCCAGTACTTC; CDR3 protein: CSASGSQGARETQYF
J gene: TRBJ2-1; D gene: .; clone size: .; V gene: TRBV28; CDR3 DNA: TGTGCCAGCAGTTTTCAGGGGCGGGGGTTGAACTACAATGAGCAGTTCTTC; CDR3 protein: CASSFQGRGLNYNEQFF
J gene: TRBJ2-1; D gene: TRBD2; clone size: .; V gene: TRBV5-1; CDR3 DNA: TGCGCCAGCAGCTTGGGAGGACTAGCGGGCTCCTACAATGAGCAGTTCTTC; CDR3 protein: CASSLGGLAGSYNEQFF
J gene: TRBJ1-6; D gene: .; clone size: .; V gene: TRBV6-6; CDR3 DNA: TGTGCCAGCAGTTACTCGAGCCAGGCTAATTCACCCCTCCACTTT; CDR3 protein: CASSYSSQANSPLHF
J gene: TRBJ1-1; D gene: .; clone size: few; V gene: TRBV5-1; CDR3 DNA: TGCGCCAGCAGCCTGGGAGGGAGGTCCAGCACTGAAGCTTTCTTT; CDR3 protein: CASSLGGRSSTEAFF
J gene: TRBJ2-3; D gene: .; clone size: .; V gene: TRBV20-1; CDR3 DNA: TGCAGTGCTAGCGCGGAGGCCGATACGCAGTATTTT; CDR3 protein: CSASAEADTQYF
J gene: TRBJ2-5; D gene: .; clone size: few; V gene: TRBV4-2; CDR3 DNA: TGTGCCAGCAGCCAAGGAGGGACCCAAGAGACCCAGTACTTC; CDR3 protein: CASSQGGTQETQYF
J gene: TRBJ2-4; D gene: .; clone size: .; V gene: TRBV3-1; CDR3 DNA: TGTGCCAGCAGCCAATTCTACAGACGTCAGGGGAGGAACATTCAGTACTTC; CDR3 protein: CASSQFYRRQGRNIQYF
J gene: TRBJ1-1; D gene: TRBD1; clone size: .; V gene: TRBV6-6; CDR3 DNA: TGTGCCAGCAGACGTCCCGGGACAGGGGAAGCTTTCTTT; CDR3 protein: CASRRPGTGEAFF
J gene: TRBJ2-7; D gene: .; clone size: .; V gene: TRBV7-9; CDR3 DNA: TGTGCCAGCAGCCCCCCTCCCTATTACTACGAGCAGTACTTC; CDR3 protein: CASSPPPYYYEQYF
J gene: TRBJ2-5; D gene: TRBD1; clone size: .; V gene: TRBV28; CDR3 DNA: TGTGCCAGCAGTCCAACGGGGACAGGGCCTAGGGAGCAGTACTTC; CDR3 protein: CASSPTGTGPREQYF
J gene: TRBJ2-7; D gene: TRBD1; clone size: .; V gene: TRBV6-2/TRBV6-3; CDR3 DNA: TGTGCCAGCAGTAAACCCCCCGGGACAGGGGCCTACGAGCAGTACTTC; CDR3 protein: CASSKPPGTGAYEQYF
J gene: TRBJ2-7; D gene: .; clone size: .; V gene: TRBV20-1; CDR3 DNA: TGCAGTGCTATTCCCCTGGATGAGCAGTACTTC; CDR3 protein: CSAIPLDEQYF
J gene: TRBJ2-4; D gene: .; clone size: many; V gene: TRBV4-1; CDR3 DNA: TGCGCCAGCAGCCAAGAGTCAGGGGAAGGACCCAAACGGGACATTCAGTACTTC; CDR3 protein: CASSQESGEGPKRDIQYF
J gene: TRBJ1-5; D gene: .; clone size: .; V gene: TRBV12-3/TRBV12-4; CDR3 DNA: TGTGCCAGCAGTGCGAGGGGAGGCAATCAGCCCCAGCATTTT; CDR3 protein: CASSARGGNQPQHF
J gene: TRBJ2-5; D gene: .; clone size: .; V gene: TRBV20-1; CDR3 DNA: TGCAGTGCAAGAGGCAGGGAAGAGACCCAGTACTTC; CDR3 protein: CSARGREETQYF
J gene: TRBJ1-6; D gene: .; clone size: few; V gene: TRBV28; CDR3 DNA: TGTGCCAGCAGTCCCCTACAGGGCACCTATAATTCACCCCTCCACTTT; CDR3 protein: CASSPLQGTYNSPLHF
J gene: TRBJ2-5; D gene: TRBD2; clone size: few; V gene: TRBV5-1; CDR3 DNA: TGCGCCAGCAGCCAGGGTAGTAGCGGGAGTTCAGCGGAGACCCAGTACTTC; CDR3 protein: CASSQGSSGSSAETQYF
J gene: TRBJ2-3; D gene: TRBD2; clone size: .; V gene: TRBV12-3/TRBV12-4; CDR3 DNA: TGTGCCAGCAGTTTTAGCGGGAGGTCGGTTGACCGGTATTTT; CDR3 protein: CASSFSGRSVDRYF
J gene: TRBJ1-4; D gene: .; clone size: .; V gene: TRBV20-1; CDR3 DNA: TGCAGTGCTAGAGAGGTCGGGGCTAATGAAAAACTGTTTTTT; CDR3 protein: CSAREVGANEKLFF
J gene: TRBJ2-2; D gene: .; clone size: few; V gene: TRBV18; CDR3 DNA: TGTGCCAGCTCACCAACAGACACCGGGGAGCTGTTTTTT; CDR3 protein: CASSPTDTGELFF
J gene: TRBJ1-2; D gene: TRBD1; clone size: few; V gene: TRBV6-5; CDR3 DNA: TGTGCCAGCAGTTATTCCACAGGGGGTTACTATGGCTACACCTTC; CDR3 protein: CASSYSTGGYYGYTF
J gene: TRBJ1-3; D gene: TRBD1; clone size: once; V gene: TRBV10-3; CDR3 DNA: TGTGCCATCAGTGACCGGGACAGGGGATTTGGAAACACCATATATTTT; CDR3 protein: CAISDRDRGFGNTIYF
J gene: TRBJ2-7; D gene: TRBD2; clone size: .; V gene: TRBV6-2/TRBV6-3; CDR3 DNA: TGTGCCAGCAGTGCCTCCAGAGCGGGGATCGGCTGCGAGCAGTACTTC; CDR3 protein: CASSASRAGIGCEQYF
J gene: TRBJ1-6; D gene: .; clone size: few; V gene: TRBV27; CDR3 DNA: TGTGCCAGCAGTTTAAGGGAATCGAATTCACCCCTCCACTTT; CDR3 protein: CASSLRESNSPLHF
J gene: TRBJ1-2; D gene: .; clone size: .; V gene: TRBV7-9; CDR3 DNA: TGTGCCAGCAGCTTTGGTTCCGCTAACTATGGCTACACCTTC; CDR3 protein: CASSFGSANYGYTF
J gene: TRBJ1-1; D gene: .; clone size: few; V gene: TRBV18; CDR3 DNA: TGTGCCAGCTCACGGTTGGGGGAGAACACTGAAGCTTTCTTT; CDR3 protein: CASSRLGENTEAFF
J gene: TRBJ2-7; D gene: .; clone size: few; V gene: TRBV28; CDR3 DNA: TGTGCCAGCATTGGACGGGGACCCTCCTCGGACTTC; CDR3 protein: CASIGRGPSSDF
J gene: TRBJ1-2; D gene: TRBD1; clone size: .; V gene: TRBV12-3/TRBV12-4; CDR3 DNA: TGTGCCAGCATTCCGGGACAGGAGAACTATGGCTACACCTTC; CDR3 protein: CASIPGQENYGYTF
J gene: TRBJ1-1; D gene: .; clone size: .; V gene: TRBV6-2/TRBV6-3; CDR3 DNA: TGTGCCAGCAGTTACTCGAGGACTGAAGCTTTCTTT; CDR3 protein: CASSYSRTEAFF